The rows below give T cell receptor beta chains drawn from one sample of a study of CD8 T cells in Susac syndrome. MiXCR, run by TCRdb on the immunoSEQ multiplex PCR reads, gives a single entry per CDR3 protein. The sample has about 200,000 distinct CDR3 sequences, 85% to 95% seen once. Sequenced material: CD4+ T cells from PBMCs. Source of these receptors: a human donor in good health. CDR3s include the opening cysteine and the closing phenylalanine or tryptophan. Each record gives: CDR3 length, J gene, V gene, clone size, D gene, CDR3 DNA, CDR3 protein. A D gene is named only where the DNA matches it firmly. The size entry is marked missing in some rows and otherwise reads once, few, many or a size class.

length: 15; J: TRBJ2-7; V: TRBV5-6; size: .; D: .; DNA: TGTGCCAGCAGCTTAAGCGAGGGACCTCTACGAGAGCAGTACTTC; CDR3: CASSLSEGPLREQYF
length: 11; J: TRBJ1-2; V: TRBV29-1; size: once; D: .; DNA: TGCAGCGTTGATGGGCGGACTGGCTACACCTTC; CDR3: CSVDGRTGYTF
length: 15; J: TRBJ2-1; V: TRBV15; size: .; D: .; DNA: TGTGCCACCAGCAGAGATGCACAGGGTGGCAATGAGCAGTTCTTC; CDR3: CATSRDAQGGNEQFF
length: 12; J: TRBJ1-4; V: TRBV29-1; size: .; D: TRBD1; DNA: TGCAGCGTCGGGACAGAAAATGAAAAACTGTTTTTT; CDR3: CSVGTENEKLFF
length: 16; J: TRBJ2-1; V: TRBV4-1; size: .; D: TRBD1; DNA: TGCGCCAGCAGTTCACCGGGACAGAACTCCTACAATGAGCAGTTCTTC; CDR3: CASSSPGQNSYNEQFF
length: 17; J: TRBJ2-5; V: TRBV4-1; size: .; D: TRBD1; DNA: TGCGCCAGCAGCCAAAAAACCGAGACAGGGGGCCAAGAGACCCAGTACTTC; CDR3: CASSQKTETGGQETQYF
length: 14; J: TRBJ2-7; V: TRBV2; size: .; D: .; DNA: TGTGCCACGGGCGCCGGGTCCCTTGACTACGAGCAGTACTTC; CDR3: CATGAGSLDYEQYF
length: 11; J: TRBJ2-5; V: TRBV7-2; size: .; D: .; DNA: TGTGCCAGCAGCTTAACAGAGACCCAGTACTTC; CDR3: CASSLTETQYF
length: 16; J: TRBJ2-1; V: TRBV5-4; size: .; D: TRBD2; DNA: TGTGCCAGCAGCCCCACTAGCGGGGGGTTGGACAATGAGCAGTTCTTC; CDR3: CASSPTSGGLDNEQFF
length: 15; J: TRBJ2-2; V: TRBV3-1; size: .; D: .; DNA: TGTGCCAGCAGCCTAGGGAGATCACCGGGTTCGGAGCTGTTTTTT; CDR3: CASSLGRSPGSELFF
length: 12; J: TRBJ2-1; V: TRBV30; size: .; D: .; DNA: TGTGCCTGGAGTCCATCAGGCACAGAGCAGTTCTTC; CDR3: CAWSPSGTEQFF
length: 15; J: TRBJ1-2; V: TRBV5-4; size: .; D: TRBD1; DNA: TGTGCCAGCAGCCCTCGACAGGGGGCTGGCTATGGCTACACCTTC; CDR3: CASSPRQGAGYGYTF
length: 14; J: TRBJ1-1; V: TRBV12-3/TRBV12-4; size: .; D: .; DNA: TGTGCCAGCAGTTTAACACCCCAAGAGACTGAAGCTTTCTTT; CDR3: CASSLTPQETEAFF
length: 14; J: TRBJ1-4; V: TRBV11-2; size: .; D: .; DNA: TGTGCCAGCAGCTTACCGTCAGGGGCCGAAAAACTGTTTTTT; CDR3: CASSLPSGAEKLFF
length: 14; J: TRBJ2-7; V: TRBV9; size: once; D: .; DNA: TGTGCCAGCAGCGTAGAAGAGGCGGGCTACGAGCAGTACTTC; CDR3: CASSVEEAGYEQYF
length: 17; J: TRBJ2-1; V: TRBV24-1; size: once; D: TRBD2; DNA: TGTGCCACCAGTGATGGGACTAGCGGGAGTGGCTACAATGAGCAGTTCTTC; CDR3: CATSDGTSGSGYNEQFF
length: 14; J: TRBJ2-3; V: TRBV20-1; size: .; D: TRBD2; DNA: TGCAGTGCCCCCGGGACTAGCGGGAGGGATACGCAGTATTTT; CDR3: CSAPGTSGRDTQYF
length: 17; J: TRBJ2-1; V: TRBV5-1; size: .; D: TRBD1; DNA: TGCGCCAGCAGCGGAACAGGGGGCGAAGTGTATTACAATGAGCAGTTCTTC; CDR3: CASSGTGGEVYYNEQFF
length: 11; J: TRBJ2-5; V: TRBV14; size: .; D: .; DNA: TGTGCCAGCAGCCAGGCAGAGACCCAGTACTTC; CDR3: CASSQAETQYF
length: 16; J: TRBJ2-1; V: TRBV7-2; size: .; D: TRBD2; DNA: TGTGCCAGCAGCCACCTGACTAGCGGGGCTGGCAATGAGCAGTTCTTC; CDR3: CASSHLTSGAGNEQFF
length: 13; J: TRBJ2-6; V: TRBV12-3/TRBV12-4; size: .; D: .; DNA: TGTGCCAGCAGTCCCGGGGCGACACACGTCCTGACTTTC; CDR3: CASSPGATHVLTF
length: 15; J: TRBJ2-1; V: TRBV4-1; size: once; D: TRBD2; DNA: TGCGCCAGCAGCCAGCTGGGACTAGCTGGCGATGAGCAGTTCTTC; CDR3: CASSQLGLAGDEQFF
length: 15; J: TRBJ1-2; V: TRBV29-1; size: .; D: TRBD1; DNA: TGCAGCGTTGAGATCAGGATGGACAGGGTGAATGGCTACACCTTC; CDR3: CSVEIRMDRVNGYTF
length: 15; J: TRBJ2-1; V: TRBV27; size: .; D: TRBD1; DNA: TGTGCCAGCAGTCGGACAGGGGTTTCCTCCACTGAGCAGTTCTTC; CDR3: CASSRTGVSSTEQFF
length: 15; J: TRBJ2-2; V: TRBV9; size: .; D: .; DNA: TGTGCCAGCAGCGTAGACCCGTTAGGGACCGGGGAGCTGTTTTTT; CDR3: CASSVDPLGTGELFF
length: 13; J: TRBJ2-5; V: TRBV20-1; size: .; D: TRBD2; DNA: TGCAGTGCCCCTTTTCTAGCGGGAGAGACCCAGTACTTC; CDR3: CSAPFLAGETQYF